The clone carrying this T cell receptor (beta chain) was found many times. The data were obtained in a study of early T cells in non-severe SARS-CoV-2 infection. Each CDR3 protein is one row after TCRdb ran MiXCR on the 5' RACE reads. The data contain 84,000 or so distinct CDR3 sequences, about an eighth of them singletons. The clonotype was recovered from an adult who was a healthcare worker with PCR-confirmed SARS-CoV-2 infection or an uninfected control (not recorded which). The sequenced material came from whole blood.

The CDR3 loop reads CASSRSTGGHEQYF. CDR3 DNA: TGTGCCAGCAGCCGATCGACAGGGGGCCACGAGCAGTACTTC. The chain employs TRBV3-1 and TRBJ2-7; TRBD1 agrees at 10 bases. This CDR3 has 14 amino acids. The V and J ends lost 4 bases and 5 bases, in that order; junction bases with no gene match: 5. The germline V gene encodes CDR1 LGHDT and CDR2 YNNKEL (reference sequence).